One and the same sample provided the 23 T cell receptor beta chains below, sequenced in a study of blood T cell repertoires in COVID-19. Data came from immunoSEQ multiplex PCR; TCRdb stores just in-frame clones and leaves some out. Of more than 150,000 clones in the sample, 90% were seen once. The sample consisted of peripheral blood. Every receptor here comes from a man over 45 with acute or convalescent COVID-19.

This rearrangement joins TRBV2 to TRBJ2-3, with D tentatively TRBD2 (6 bases). The V end lost 5 bases, the J end lost 6 bases, and 12 bases lay between the germline ends. Germline V gene data show CDR1 as SNHLY and CDR2 as FYNNEI. The CDR3 covers 13 residues. CDR3 amino acids: CASSYGAGDTQYF. Here the CDR3 DNA reads TGTGCCAGCAGTTACGGGGCGGGGGATACGCAGTATTTT.

The chain has TRBV6-6 and TRBJ2-7, with D possibly being TRBD1 (5 bases). V lost 2 bases, J lost 5 bases, and 19 bases lay in between. The V gene's germline CDR1 is MNHNY and CDR2 SVGAGI (reference sequence). This CDR3 is 16 amino acids long. In nucleotides, the CDR3 is TGTGCCAGCAGTTACGGGCAGGACCTATTAGGGGACGAGCAGTACTTC. This encodes CASSYGQDLLGDEQYF.

The chain couples TRBV14 to TRBJ2-1; unclear D gene. V dropped 0 bases and J dropped 3 bases, with 9 bases sitting between them. Per the germline V gene, CDR1 is SGHDN and CDR2 is FVKESK. CDR3 length equals 15 residues. The CDR3 loop reads CASSQDPTGYNEQFF. CDR3 coding DNA: TGTGCCAGCAGCCAAGATCCAACCGGCTACAATGAGCAGTTCTTC.

The chain recombines TRBV29-1 with TRBJ2-1, with 8 nucleotides matching TRBD1. Germline CDR1 is SQVTM and CDR2 is ANQGSEA. CDR3 length: 13 amino acids. Trimming removed 3 bases from V and 4 bases from J; junction bases left unmatched: 2. For the CDR3, the DNA is TGCAGCGTTGACCGGACAGGGTACAATGAGCAGTTCTTC. It specifies CSVDRTGYNEQFF.

The V and J genes are TRBV30 and TRBJ1-6, with TRBD1 matching 11 bases. J gave up 11 bases and V 0 bases, and 12 bases lay outside the gene matches. This CDR3 is 17 amino acids long. CDR1 is GTSNPN, CDR2 SVGIG, per germline (reference sequence). The CDR3 protein is CAWSVPKGQGERTPLHF. For the CDR3, the DNA is TGTGCCTGGAGTGTACCAAAGGGACAGGGGGAGAGGACACCCCTCCACTTT.

The chain is built from TRBV7-2 and TRBJ2-7, with 13 bases lining up with TRBD2. Germline V CDR1 and CDR2: SGHTA, FQGNSA. Unmatched junction bases numbered 6, after V lost 5 bases and J lost 2 bases. This CDR3 contains 16 residues. CDR3 loop: CASSPRGTSGAYEQYF. CDR3 bases: TGTGCCAGCAGCCCCCGAGGGACTAGCGGGGCCTACGAGCAGTACTTC.

The chain employs TRBV7-2 and TRBJ1-3; a possible D gene is TRBD1 (5 bases). Trimming removed 5 bases at V and 0 bases at J, with 11 bases between. The CDR3 has 15 amino acids. CDR1 and CDR2 (germline): SGHTA, FQGNSA. The CDR3 spells CASSQQVRSGNTIYF. The CDR3 DNA reads TGTGCCAGCAGCCAACAGGTTCGCTCTGGAAACACCATATATTTT.

V is TRBV18 and J is TRBJ1-4; TRBD1 might be the D (6 bases). The CDR3 sequence is 17 residues long. Germline CDR1 and CDR2: KGHSH and LQKENI. Trimming removed 1 base at V and 0 bases at J, with 12 bases between. The CDR3 bases are TGTGCCAGCTCACCACGGACAGAGTATGCAACTAATGAAAAACTGTTTTTT. Translation: CASSPRTEYATNEKLFF.

This clone was seen a single time. The chain combines TRBV27 with TRBJ2-7; 9 bases line up with TRBD2. Per the germline V gene, CDR1 is MNHEY and CDR2 is SMNVEV (reference sequence). CDR3 length: 12 residues. V gave up 6 bases and J gave up 7 bases; unmatched junction bases: 4. CDR3 sequence reads: CASRTLAGEQYF. CDR3 sequence (DNA): TGTGCCAGCAGGACCCTAGCGGGAGAGCAGTACTTC.

The chain combines TRBV9 with TRBJ2-1; 8 nucleotides agree with TRBD2. The CDR3 runs 15 residues. The V and J ends lost 0 bases and 5 bases, in that order; junction bases with no gene match: 4. Germline loops: CDR1 SGDLS, CDR2 YYNGEE. Here the CDR3 DNA reads TGTGCCAGCAGCGTAGGCGGGGGGAACCACAATGAGCAGTTCTTC. This sequence encodes CASSVGGGNHNEQFF.

The V and J genes are TRBV28 and TRBJ2-3, with 9 positions matching TRBD2. CDR1 is MDHEN and CDR2 is SYDVKM in the germline V gene. The CDR3 extends over 16 amino acids. V lost 1 base, J lost 2 bases, and 4 bases stayed unmatched. This chain's CDR3 is CASSLYGGRATDTQYF. In DNA, the CDR3 is TGTGCCAGCAGTTTATATGGCGGGAGGGCCACAGATACGCAGTATTTT.

This clone was recorded a few times. The chain couples TRBV5-1 to TRBJ2-7, with no clear D. There are 15 residues in the CDR3. Trimming pared 0 bases from V and 1 base from J, leaving 11 bases between. Germline values: CDR1 SGHRS, CDR2 YFSETQ. CDR3 nucleotide sequence: TGCGCCAGCAGCTTGGATGTTGCGCAATCCTACGAGCAGTACTTC. The encoded protein is CASSLDVAQSYEQYF. The entire variable domain, with the rest obtained from reference TRBV5-1 and TRBJ2-7, is as follows: KAGVTQTPRYLIKTRGQQVTLSCSPISGHRSVSWYQQTPGQGLQFLFEYFSETQRNKGNFPGRFSGRQFSNSRSEMNVSTLELGDSALYLCASSLDVAQSYEQYFGPGTRLTVT.

The chain uses TRBV24-1 and TRBJ2-1, with TRBD2 identical over 10 bases. The ends lost 9 bases at V and 4 bases at J; junction bases unmatched: 11. This CDR3 is built from 16 residues. Germline V gene lookup returns CDR1 KGHDR and CDR2 SFDVKD. In nucleotides, the CDR3 is TGTGCCACCGGGAAAGCGGGAGGGCCAATTTACAATGAGCAGTTCTTC. Encoded protein: CATGKAGGPIYNEQFF.

CDR3 loop: CASSSSDRNNIQYF. The CDR3, as DNA: TGTGCCAGCAGCTCGTCAGACAGGAATAACATTCAGTACTTC. The chain links TRBV11-2 to TRBJ2-4; tentatively, D is TRBD1 (6 bases). In germline, CDR1 is SGHAT, CDR2 FQNNGV. This CDR3 region has 14 residues. V lost 4 bases, J lost 7 bases, and 14 bases lay in between.

V is TRBV5-6 and J is TRBJ2-7; possibly TRBD2 for D (6 bases). Germline V gene sequence: CDR1 SGHDT, CDR2 YYEEEE. This CDR3 contains 13 residues. The V end was cut by 4 bases, the J end by 3 bases, with 11 bases between. The CDR3 protein is CASSLTGLYEQYV. For the CDR3, the DNA is TGTGCCAGCAGCCTAACGGGACTCTACGAGCAGTACGTC.

The genes are TRBV30 and TRBJ2-6; maybe TRBD1 (5 bases). Deletions cut 4 bases from V and 2 bases from J, with 9 bases between. Germline V gene lookup returns CDR1 GTSNPN and CDR2 SVGIG (reference sequence). The CDR3 is made up of 14 amino acids. The CDR3 DNA sequence: TGTGCCTGGACAAAGGGGACTGGGGCCAACGTCCTGACTTTC. This gives the protein CAWTKGTGANVLTF.

The rearrangement uses TRBV6-6 and TRBJ2-5, with 8 bases that match TRBD2. The CDR3 loop spans 16 amino acids. Trimming removed 6 bases from V and 1 base from J; junction bases left unmatched: 10. The germline CDR1 and CDR2 sequences are MNHNY and SVGAGI (reference sequence). In DNA, the CDR3 is TGTGCCAGCAGCCATCCACAAGCGGGGGCCCAAGAGACCCAGTACTTC. It translates to CASSHPQAGAQETQYF.

This chain uses TRBV15 with TRBJ1-5; no firm D call. CDR3 length: 15 amino acids. The V gene's germline CDR1 is LNHNV and CDR2 YYDKDF (reference sequence). Trimming cost V 4 bases and J 3 bases, with 13 bases left between them. The CDR3 protein is CATSTNEYYNQPQHF. In DNA form, the CDR3 reads TGTGCCACCAGCACAAATGAGTACTACAATCAGCCCCAGCATTTT.

V is TRBV9 and J is TRBJ2-3, with D perhaps matching TRBD1 (5 bases). Germline V gene sequence: CDR1 SGDLS, CDR2 YYNGEE. V was pared by 2 bases and J by 2 bases, with 9 bases between. There are 14 residues in the CDR3. The CDR3 protein is CASSVDRFTDTQYF. The CDR3 coding sequence is TGTGCCAGCAGCGTCGACAGATTCACAGATACGCAGTATTTT.

The CDR3 here is CASSEGLQGLGEKLFF. For the CDR3, the DNA is TGTGCCAGCAGTGAAGGTTTACAGGGGCTGGGTGAAAAACTGTTTTTT. The chain couples TRBV25-1 to TRBJ1-4; 7 positions agree with TRBD1. The CDR3 contains 16 residues. V lost 2 bases and J lost 7; bases outside the gene matches: 10. The germline gives CDR1 MGHDK, CDR2 SYGVNS.

The chain uses TRBV14 and TRBJ1-1, with TRBD1 matching 10 bases. CDR1 and CDR2 from the germline V gene are SGHDN and FVKESK. The CDR3 is made up of 14 amino acids. V lost 3 bases and J lost 8; bases outside the gene matches: 6. CDR3: CASSHGDRGGEAFF. CDR3 in DNA: TGTGCCAGCAGCCACGGGGACAGGGGAGGCGAAGCTTTCTTT.

V is TRBV7-2 and J is TRBJ2-2, with D maybe TRBD1 (6 bases). The CDR3 extends over 14 amino acids. V gave up 7 bases and J gave up 0 bases, with 9 bases separating them. Germline V CDR1 and CDR2: SGHTA, FQGNSA. The DNA for the CDR3 is TGTGCCAGCACAGGGGCAGCGAACACCGGGGAGCTGTTTTTT. This sequence encodes CASTGAANTGELFF.

The chain couples TRBV5-1 to TRBJ2-3; D may be TRBD2 (5 bases). The CDR3 is made up of 13 amino acids. Trimming removed 5 bases from V and 6 bases from J, with 13 bases in between. Per germline, CDR1 SGHRS and CDR2 YFSETQ. As DNA, the CDR3 is TGCGCCAGCAGGGAAGCGGCCTGGGATACGCAGTATTTT. This gives the protein CASREAAWDTQYF.